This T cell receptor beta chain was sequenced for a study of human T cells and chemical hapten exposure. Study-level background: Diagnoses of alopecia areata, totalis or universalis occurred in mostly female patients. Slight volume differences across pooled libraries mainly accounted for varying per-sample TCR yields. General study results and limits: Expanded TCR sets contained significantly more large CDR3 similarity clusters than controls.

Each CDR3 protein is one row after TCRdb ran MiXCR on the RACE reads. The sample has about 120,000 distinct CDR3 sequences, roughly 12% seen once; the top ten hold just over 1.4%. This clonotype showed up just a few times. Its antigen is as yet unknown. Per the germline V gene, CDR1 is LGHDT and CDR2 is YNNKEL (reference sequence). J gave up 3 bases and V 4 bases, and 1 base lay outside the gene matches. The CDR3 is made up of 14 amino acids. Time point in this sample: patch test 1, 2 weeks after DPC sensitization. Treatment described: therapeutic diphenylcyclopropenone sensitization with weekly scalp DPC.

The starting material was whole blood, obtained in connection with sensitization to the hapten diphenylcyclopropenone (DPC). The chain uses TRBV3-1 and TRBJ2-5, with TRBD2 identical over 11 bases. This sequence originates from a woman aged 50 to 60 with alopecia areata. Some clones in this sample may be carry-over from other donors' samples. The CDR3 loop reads CASSRGLAEETQYF. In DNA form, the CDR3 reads TGTGCCAGCAGCCGGGGACTAGCGGAAGAGACCCAGTACTTC.